Listed below are T cell receptor beta chains from one sample, sequenced in a study of monozygotic twins with inflammatory bowel disease. For each CDR3 protein, TCRdb gives one entry from its re-call of the 5' RACE reads, without DNA. Its table lists approximately 300,000 distinct CDR3 sequences. Sequencing used blood. These receptors were obtained from a human donor with ulcerative colitis or Crohn's disease, or a healthy co-twin of an affected twin (not recorded which). The CDR3 runs from the conserved cysteine through the conserved F or W. Fields, in order: J gene, V gene, CDR3 protein.

j_call: TRBJ2-2; v_call: TRBV7-2; cdr3_aa: CASSPRGLAANTGELFF
j_call: TRBJ2-2; v_call: TRBV7-2; cdr3_aa: CASSLTGPSPGELFF
j_call: TRBJ2-7; v_call: TRBV10-3; cdr3_aa: CAISGGYSYEQYF
j_call: TRBJ2-1; v_call: TRBV7-8; cdr3_aa: CASSLGPGGFEQFF
j_call: TRBJ1-4; v_call: TRBV12-3/TRBV12-4; cdr3_aa: CATQALGEKLFF
j_call: TRBJ1-5; v_call: TRBV6-5; cdr3_aa: CASSYSISNQPQHF
j_call: TRBJ2-6; v_call: TRBV7-2; cdr3_aa: CASTQTGTSSGANVLTF
j_call: TRBJ2-7; v_call: TRBV20-1; cdr3_aa: CSARGWEISYEQYF
j_call: TRBJ1-2; v_call: TRBV7-9; cdr3_aa: CASSSAGGRVGYTF
j_call: TRBJ2-7; v_call: TRBV7-9; cdr3_aa: CASSLYRAGGGYEQYF
j_call: TRBJ2-1; v_call: TRBV7-2; cdr3_aa: CASSEQGQTYNEQFF
j_call: TRBJ2-5; v_call: TRBV10-3; cdr3_aa: CATKTSGKLETQYF
j_call: TRBJ2-4; v_call: TRBV12-3/TRBV12-4; cdr3_aa: CASSFFEGNIQYF
j_call: TRBJ1-1; v_call: TRBV10-1; cdr3_aa: CARSSRDATEAFF
j_call: TRBJ1-1; v_call: TRBV5-1; cdr3_aa: CASSFSGPTRTEAFF
j_call: TRBJ1-5; v_call: TRBV2; cdr3_aa: CASAWGGDSNQPQHF
j_call: TRBJ1-1; v_call: TRBV7-2; cdr3_aa: CASSLEGRYTEAFF
j_call: TRBJ1-5; v_call: TRBV5-4; cdr3_aa: CASSLDADSNQPQHF
j_call: TRBJ2-3; v_call: TRBV6-1; cdr3_aa: CASSKPDSTTQYF
j_call: TRBJ1-5; v_call: TRBV19; cdr3_aa: CASSTRTGMGNQPQHF
j_call: TRBJ2-2; v_call: TRBV7-2; cdr3_aa: CASSFGYGTGTGELFF
j_call: TRBJ1-1; v_call: TRBV7-2; cdr3_aa: CASSWETEAFF
j_call: TRBJ1-3; v_call: TRBV25-1; cdr3_aa: CASSDYSGNTIYF
j_call: TRBJ2-2; v_call: TRBV18; cdr3_aa: CASSPRMGAENTGELFF
j_call: TRBJ2-5; v_call: TRBV5-1; cdr3_aa: CASSFSQETQYF
j_call: TRBJ2-7; v_call: TRBV10-3; cdr3_aa: CAISESTRYEQYF
j_call: TRBJ2-5; v_call: TRBV3-1; cdr3_aa: CASSQLAGGTQYF
j_call: TRBJ2-3; v_call: TRBV7-9; cdr3_aa: CASSVRTGTDTQYF
j_call: TRBJ2-3; v_call: TRBV25-1; cdr3_aa: CASCGPGADTQYF
j_call: TRBJ2-2; v_call: TRBV29-1; cdr3_aa: CSVDGVTGELFF
j_call: TRBJ1-4; v_call: TRBV11-1; cdr3_aa: CASSLALYRVGTTNEKLFF
j_call: TRBJ1-6; v_call: TRBV18; cdr3_aa: CASSPRRNSPLHF
j_call: TRBJ1-5; v_call: TRBV9; cdr3_aa: CASSPGQVSNQPQHF
j_call: TRBJ2-5; v_call: TRBV10-2; cdr3_aa: CASTLAGKKETQYF
j_call: TRBJ2-6; v_call: TRBV5-1; cdr3_aa: CASSLVSTGSSGANVLTF
j_call: TRBJ1-3; v_call: TRBV5-1; cdr3_aa: CASRPVPGQGNTIYF
j_call: TRBJ1-5; v_call: TRBV14; cdr3_aa: CASSQTGKQEPQHF
j_call: TRBJ2-1; v_call: TRBV3-1; cdr3_aa: CASSQGPNPGQFF
j_call: TRBJ1-5; v_call: TRBV12-3/TRBV12-4; cdr3_aa: CASSPVTGPNQPQHF
j_call: TRBJ2-5; v_call: TRBV20-1; cdr3_aa: CSAKGGETQYF
j_call: TRBJ1-2; v_call: TRBV4-3; cdr3_aa: CASSQGEGQTHYGYTF
j_call: TRBJ1-2; v_call: TRBV4-3; cdr3_aa: CASSQESSGGYTF
j_call: TRBJ2-3; v_call: TRBV15; cdr3_aa: CATSRKLAGATDTQYF
j_call: TRBJ1-6; v_call: TRBV12-3/TRBV12-4; cdr3_aa: CASRKDTSNSPLHF
j_call: TRBJ2-7; v_call: TRBV7-3; cdr3_aa: CASSLTPGGGQYF
j_call: TRBJ1-4; v_call: TRBV20-1; cdr3_aa: CSAESGQGRREKLFF
j_call: TRBJ1-1; v_call: TRBV9; cdr3_aa: CASSVGSGEENTEAFF
j_call: TRBJ1-1; v_call: TRBV3-1; cdr3_aa: CASSQDLGALEAFF